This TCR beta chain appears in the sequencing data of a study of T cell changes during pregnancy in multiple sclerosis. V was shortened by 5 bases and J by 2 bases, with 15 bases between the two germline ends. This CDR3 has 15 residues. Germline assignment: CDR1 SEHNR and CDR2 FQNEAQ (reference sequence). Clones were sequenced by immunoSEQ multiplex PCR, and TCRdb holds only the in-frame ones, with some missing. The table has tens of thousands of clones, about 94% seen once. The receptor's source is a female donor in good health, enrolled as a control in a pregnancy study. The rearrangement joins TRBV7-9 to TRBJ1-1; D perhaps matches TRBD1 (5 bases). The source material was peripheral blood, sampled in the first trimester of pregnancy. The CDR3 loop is CASSAQGTGNTEAFF. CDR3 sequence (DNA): TGTGCCAGCAGCGCCCAGGGTACAGGAAACACTGAAGCTTTCTTT.